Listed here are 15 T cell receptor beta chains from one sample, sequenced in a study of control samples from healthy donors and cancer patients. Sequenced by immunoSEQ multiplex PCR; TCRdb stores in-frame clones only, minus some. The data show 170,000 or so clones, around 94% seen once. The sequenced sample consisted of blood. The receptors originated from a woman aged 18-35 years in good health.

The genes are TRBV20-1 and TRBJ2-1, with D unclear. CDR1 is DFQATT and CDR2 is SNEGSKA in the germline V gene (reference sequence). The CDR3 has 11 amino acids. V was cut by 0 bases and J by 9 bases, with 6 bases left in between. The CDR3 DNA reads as TGCAGTGCTAGAGATACTCCTGAGCAGTTCTTC. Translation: CSARDTPEQFF.

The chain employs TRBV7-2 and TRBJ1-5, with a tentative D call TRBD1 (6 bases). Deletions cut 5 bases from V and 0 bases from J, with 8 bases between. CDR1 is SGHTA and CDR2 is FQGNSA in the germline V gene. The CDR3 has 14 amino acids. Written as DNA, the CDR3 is TGTGCCAGCAGCACCAGGGGTAGCAATCAGCCCCAGCATTTT. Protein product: CASSTRGSNQPQHF.

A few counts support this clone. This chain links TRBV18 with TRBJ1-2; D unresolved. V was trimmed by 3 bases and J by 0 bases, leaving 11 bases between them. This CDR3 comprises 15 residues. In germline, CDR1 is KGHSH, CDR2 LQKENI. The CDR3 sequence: CASSPSAEANYGYTF. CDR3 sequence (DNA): TGTGCCAGCTCACCTTCGGCAGAAGCTAACTATGGCTACACCTTC.

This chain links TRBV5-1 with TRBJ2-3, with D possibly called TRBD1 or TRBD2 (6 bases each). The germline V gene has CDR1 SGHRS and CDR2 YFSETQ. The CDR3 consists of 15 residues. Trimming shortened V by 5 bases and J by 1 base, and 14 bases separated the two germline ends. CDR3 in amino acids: CASSLWGAGTDTQYF. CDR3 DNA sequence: TGCGCCAGCAGTCTATGGGGGGCGGGCACAGATACGCAGTATTTT.

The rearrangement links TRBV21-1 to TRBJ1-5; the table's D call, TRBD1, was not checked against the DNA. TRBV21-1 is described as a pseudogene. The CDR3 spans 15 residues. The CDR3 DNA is TGTGCCAGCAGCAAACGACAGGGGCCAGATCAGCCCCAGCATTTT. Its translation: CASSKRQGPDQPQHF.

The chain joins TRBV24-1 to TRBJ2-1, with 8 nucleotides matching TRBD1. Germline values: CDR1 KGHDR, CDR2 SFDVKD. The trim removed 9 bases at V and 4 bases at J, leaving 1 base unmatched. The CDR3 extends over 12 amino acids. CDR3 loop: CATGTGYNEQFF. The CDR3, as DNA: TGTGCCACCGGGACAGGTTACAATGAGCAGTTCTTC.

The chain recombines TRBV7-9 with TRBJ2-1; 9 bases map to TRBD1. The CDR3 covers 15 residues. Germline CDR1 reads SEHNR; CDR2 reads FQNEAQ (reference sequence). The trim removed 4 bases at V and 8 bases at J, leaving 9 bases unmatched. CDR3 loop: CASSSQDRGVHEQFF. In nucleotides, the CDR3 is TGTGCCAGCAGCTCGCAGGACAGGGGAGTTCATGAGCAGTTCTTC.

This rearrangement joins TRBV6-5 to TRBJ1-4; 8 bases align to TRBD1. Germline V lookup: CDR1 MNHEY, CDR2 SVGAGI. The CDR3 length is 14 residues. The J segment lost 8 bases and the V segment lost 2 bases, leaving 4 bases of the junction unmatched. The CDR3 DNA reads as TGTGCCAGCAGTTACGGACAGGGCTACGAAAAACTGTTTTTT. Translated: CASSYGQGYEKLFF.

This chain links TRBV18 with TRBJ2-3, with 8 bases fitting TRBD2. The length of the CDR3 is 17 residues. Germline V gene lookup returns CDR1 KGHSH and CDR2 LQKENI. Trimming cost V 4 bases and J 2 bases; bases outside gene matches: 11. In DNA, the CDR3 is TGTGCCAGCTCACTACCGGGGGGGCCCCCTCCCACAGATACGCAGTATTTT. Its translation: CASSLPGGPPPTDTQYF.

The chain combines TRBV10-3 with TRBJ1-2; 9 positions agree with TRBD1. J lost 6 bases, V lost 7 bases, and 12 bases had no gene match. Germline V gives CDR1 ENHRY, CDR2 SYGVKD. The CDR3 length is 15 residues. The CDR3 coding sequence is TGTGCCATCAAAAACCTGACAGGGGGGAGGGATGGCTACACCTTC. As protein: CAIKNLTGGRDGYTF.

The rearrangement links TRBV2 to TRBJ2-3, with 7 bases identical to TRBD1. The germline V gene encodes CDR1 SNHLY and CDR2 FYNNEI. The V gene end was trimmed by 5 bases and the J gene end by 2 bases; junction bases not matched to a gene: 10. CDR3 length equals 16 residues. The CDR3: CASSPDTGQITDTQYF. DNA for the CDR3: TGTGCCAGCAGTCCTGACACGGGACAGATCACAGATACGCAGTATTTT.

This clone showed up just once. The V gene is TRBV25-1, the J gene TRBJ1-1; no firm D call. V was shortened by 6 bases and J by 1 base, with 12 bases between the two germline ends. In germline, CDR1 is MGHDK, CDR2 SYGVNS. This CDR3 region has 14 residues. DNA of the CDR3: TGTGCCAGCAGGGCCGACGATAGGAACACTGAAGCTTTCTTT. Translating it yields CASRADDRNTEAFF. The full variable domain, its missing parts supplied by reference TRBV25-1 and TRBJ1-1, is EADIYQTPRYLVIGTGKKITLECSQTMGHDKMYWYQQDPGMELHLIHYSYGVNSTEKGDLSSESTVSRIRTEHFPLTLESARPSHTSQYLCASRADDRNTEAFFGQGTRLTVV.

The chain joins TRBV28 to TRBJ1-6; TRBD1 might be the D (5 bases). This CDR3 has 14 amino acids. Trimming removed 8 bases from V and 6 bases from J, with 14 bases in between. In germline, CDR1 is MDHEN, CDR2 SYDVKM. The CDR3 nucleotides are TGTGCCAGCGGTGACAGTACAGCTAATTCACCCCTCCACTTT. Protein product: CASGDSTANSPLHF.

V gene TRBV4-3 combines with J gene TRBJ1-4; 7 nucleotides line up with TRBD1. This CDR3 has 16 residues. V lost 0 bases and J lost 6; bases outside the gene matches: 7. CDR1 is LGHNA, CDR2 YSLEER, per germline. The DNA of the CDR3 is TGCGCCAGCAGCCAAGAACCAGGGGGAGGATATGAAAAACTGTTTTTT. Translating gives CASSQEPGGGYEKLFF.

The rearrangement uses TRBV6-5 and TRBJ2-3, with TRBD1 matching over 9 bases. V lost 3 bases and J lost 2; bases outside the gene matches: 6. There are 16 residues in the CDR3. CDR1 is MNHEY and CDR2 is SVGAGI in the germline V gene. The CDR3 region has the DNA TGTGCCAGCAGTTATACGGGACAGGGACTCACAGATACGCAGTATTTT. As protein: CASSYTGQGLTDTQYF.